The 3 T cell receptor beta chains presented below share a single source sample, sequenced in a study of OX40 agonist ivuxolimab in advanced cancers. The library relied on the immunoSEQ multiplex PCR assay. TCRdb holds this immuneACCESS table with in-frame rearrangements only. Some clones are missing; in checked studies, unresolved V genes explain under half, and the rest has no known cause. In all, the sample holds more than 80,000 clones, and roughly 88% of those were seen once. 0.72% of the sample lies in the top ten. The sample was CD4+ or CD8+ T cells sorted from blood, taken in a trial of the OX40 agonist ivuxolimab. The receptors here all came from an adult with an advanced solid tumor such as melanoma, head and neck, liver or kidney cancer.

V and J are TRBV29-1 and TRBJ2-1; 11 bases are a match to TRBD2. Germline values: CDR1 SQVTM, CDR2 ANQGSEA. Losses at the gene ends were 6 bases for V and 5 bases for J; bases not matched to a gene: 12. The CDR3 contains 16 residues. For the CDR3, the DNA is TGCAGCGTCGGTGGAGTTGGTAGCGGGAGGGACAATGAGCAGTTCTTC. This codes for CSVGGVGSGRDNEQFF.

The chain joins TRBV6-1 to TRBJ2-3; D not certain. V was trimmed by 2 bases and J by 6 bases, leaving 6 bases between them. The CDR3 runs to 12 residues. Germline CDR1 is MNHNS and CDR2 is SASEGT. This chain's CDR3 is CASSETPDTQYF. CDR3 DNA sequence: TGTGCCAGCAGTGAAACACCCGATACGCAGTATTTT.

The rearrangement links TRBV7-9 to TRBJ2-5; 8 bases align to TRBD1. Germline lookup yields CDR1 SEHNR and CDR2 FQNEAQ (reference sequence). V lost 5 bases, J lost 6 bases, and 5 bases stayed unmatched. CDR3 length: 13 amino acids. The chain's CDR3 is CASSPGQAKTQYF. CDR3 coding DNA: TGTGCCAGCAGCCCGGGACAGGCGAAGACCCAGTACTTC.